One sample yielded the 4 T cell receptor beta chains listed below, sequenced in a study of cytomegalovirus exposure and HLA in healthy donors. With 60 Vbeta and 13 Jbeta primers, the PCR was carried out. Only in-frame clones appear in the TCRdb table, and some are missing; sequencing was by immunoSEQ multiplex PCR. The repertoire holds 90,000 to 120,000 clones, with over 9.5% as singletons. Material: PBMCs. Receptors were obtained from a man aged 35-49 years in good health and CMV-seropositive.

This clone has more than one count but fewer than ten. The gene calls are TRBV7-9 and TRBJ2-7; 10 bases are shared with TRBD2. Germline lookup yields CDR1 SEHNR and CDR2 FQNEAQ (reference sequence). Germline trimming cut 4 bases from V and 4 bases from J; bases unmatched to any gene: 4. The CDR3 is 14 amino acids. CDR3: CASSSAGGPYEQYF. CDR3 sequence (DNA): TGTGCCAGCAGCTCAGCGGGAGGGCCGTACGAGCAGTACTTC.

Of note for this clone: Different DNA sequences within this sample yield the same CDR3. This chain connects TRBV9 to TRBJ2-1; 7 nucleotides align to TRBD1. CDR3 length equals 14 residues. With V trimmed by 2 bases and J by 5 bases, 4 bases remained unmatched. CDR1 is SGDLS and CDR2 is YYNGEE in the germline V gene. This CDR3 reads CASSVGTVDNEQFF. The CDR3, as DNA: TGTGCCAGCAGCGTCGGGACAGTGGACAATGAGCAGTTCTTC.

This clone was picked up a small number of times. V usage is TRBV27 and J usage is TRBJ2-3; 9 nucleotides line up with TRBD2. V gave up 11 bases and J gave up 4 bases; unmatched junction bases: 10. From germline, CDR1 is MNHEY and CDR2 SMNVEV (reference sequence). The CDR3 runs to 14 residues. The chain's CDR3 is CAAYSGSRADTQYF. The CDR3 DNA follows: TGTGCCGCTTATAGCGGGAGTCGGGCAGATACGCAGTATTTT.

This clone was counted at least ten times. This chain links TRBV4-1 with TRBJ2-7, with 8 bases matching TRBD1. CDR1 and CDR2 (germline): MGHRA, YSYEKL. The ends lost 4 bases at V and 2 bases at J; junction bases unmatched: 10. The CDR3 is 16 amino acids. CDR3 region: CASSLRGSGGTYEQYF. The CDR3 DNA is TGCGCCAGCAGCCTGCGCGGCTCAGGGGGCACCTACGAGCAGTACTTC.